Listed below are T cell receptor beta chains from one sample, sequenced in a study of T cells in Graves' hyperthyroidism and ophthalmopathy. Using its own MiXCR run on the multiplex PCR reads, TCRdb lists one record per CDR3 protein. The table has 240,000 or so distinct CDR3 sequences, 15% to 20% seen once. The sequenced sample consisted of blood. Receptors were obtained from a woman between 18 and 29 years old with Graves' ophthalmopathy. Each CDR3 is given with its conserved first and last residue. The D gene is left open where the match is weak. The size of a clone is reported for some rows only, either as once, few or many, or as a class for expanded clones.

D gene,clone size,V gene,J gene,CDR3 protein,CDR3 DNA
TRBD2,many,TRBV2,TRBJ2-1,CASSVGRTSEHNEQFF,TGTGCCAGCAGTGTAGGAAGGACTAGCGAACACAATGAGCAGTTCTTC
-,-,TRBV19,TRBJ2-4,CASSTPGGKNIQYF,TGTGCCAGTAGTACCCCCGGGGGTAAAAACATTCAGTACTTC
-,many,TRBV3-1,TRBJ2-5,CASSRQIAEQETQYF,TGTGCCAGCAGCCGACAAATAGCGGAGCAAGAGACCCAGTACTTC
TRBD2,once,TRBV30,TRBJ2-3,CAWRAIGGVTDTQYF,TGTGCCTGGAGAGCTATTGGGGGGGTAACAGATACGCAGTATTTT
TRBD2,many,TRBV3-1,TRBJ2-2,CASLGLAGSGELFF,TGTGCCAGCTTGGGACTAGCGGGTTCCGGGGAGCTGTTTTTT
-,few,TRBV4-3,TRBJ2-1,CASSQEVTFGGASYNEQFF,TGCGCCAGCAGCCAAGAGGTCACCTTTGGGGGCGCTTCCTACAATGAGCAGTTCTTC
TRBD1,many,TRBV5-1,TRBJ1-4,CASSLGDRREKLFF,TGCGCCAGCAGCTTGGGGGACAGGAGAGAAAAACTGTTTTTT
TRBD1,many,TRBV19,TRBJ1-1,CASSSTGRGTEAFF,TGTGCCAGTAGTTCGACAGGGAGAGGGACTGAAGCTTTCTTT
-,many,TRBV10-3,TRBJ1-2,CAISTGLDRRHGYTF,TGTGCCATCAGCACAGGGCTCGACAGGCGGCATGGCTACACCTTC
TRBD1,-,TRBV11-2,TRBJ1-5,CASSAGTVPMQPQHF,TGTGCCAGCAGCGCGGGGACAGTTCCAATGCAGCCCCAGCATTTT
TRBD1,many,TRBV18,TRBJ1-4,CASSPQGAGEKLFF,TGTGCCAGCTCACCACAGGGGGCGGGTGAAAAACTGTTTTTT
-,-,TRBV28,TRBJ2-5,CASSLDVMETQYF,TGTGCCAGCAGTTTAGACGTAATGGAGACCCAGTACTTC
-,-,TRBV3-1,TRBJ1-1,CASSQAEGNTEAFF,TGTGCCAGCAGCCAAGCAGAAGGGAACACTGAAGCTTTCTTT
TRBD2,-,TRBV6-4,TRBJ2-3,CAGSASGRATDTQYF,TGTGCCGGCAGCGCTAGCGGGAGGGCCACAGATACGCAGTATTTT
-,many,TRBV7-9,TRBJ2-5,CASSPPSVPWETQYF,TGTGCCAGCAGCCCCCCGTCGGTCCCCTGGGAGACCCAGTACTTC